The text below deals with one TCR beta chain. Its antigen is still unknown. This PCR relied on a set of 60 Vbeta primers and 13 Jbeta primers. TCRdb keeps only in-frame clones here, not all; method: immunoSEQ multiplex PCR. The sample lists approximately 61,000 clones, under 85% occurring once. These data are taken from a study of cytomegalovirus exposure and HLA in healthy donors. Study-wide results and limits: An assumption of roughly uniform sequencing depth across donors underlay the presence/absence analyses.

The origin of this receptor is a man aged 45 to 65 in good health and CMV-seropositive. The specimen sequenced was PBMCs.

CDR3: CASSITTARTQYF. The CDR3 DNA sequence: TGTGCCAGTAGTATTACGACAGCAAGGACCCAGTACTTC. J is TRBJ2-5 and V is TRBV19; tentative D call: TRBD1 (5 bases). The germline V and J ends were trimmed by 3 bases and 7 bases, with 12 bases remaining between them. Looked up from germline, CDR1 is LNHDA and CDR2 is SQIVND (reference sequence). CDR3 length: 13 residues.